The rows below give T cell receptor beta chains drawn from one sample of a study of blood T cell repertoires in COVID-19. The assay was immunoSEQ multiplex PCR, and TCRdb's table has in-frame clones only and misses some. Of about 410,000 clones listed, roughly 85% are singletons. The specimen was peripheral blood. These receptors were taken from a woman aged 25 to 39 with active or convalescent COVID-19. Both conserved end residues are part of each CDR3. The D gene is left open where the match is weak. Expanded clones get a size class; other rows say once, few or many, or leave the size out.

cdr3_nt: TGTGCCAGCAGCTTAGACGCGGGACAGGGCGAGCAGTACTTC; cdr3_aa: CASSLDAGQGEQYF; v_call: TRBV7-9; clone_size: .; d_call: TRBD1; j_call: TRBJ2-7
cdr3_nt: TGTGCCAGCTTCAGCTCCTACGAGCAGTACTTC; cdr3_aa: CASFSSYEQYF; v_call: TRBV6-5; clone_size: few; d_call: .; j_call: TRBJ2-7
cdr3_nt: TGTGCCAGCGGAAGAACAGGGAACAATGAGCAGTTCTTC; cdr3_aa: CASGRTGNNEQFF; v_call: TRBV6-5; clone_size: .; d_call: .; j_call: TRBJ2-1
cdr3_nt: TGCAGCGTTCCCAGCGGGGGGTCTGGCTACACCTTC; cdr3_aa: CSVPSGGSGYTF; v_call: TRBV29-1; clone_size: .; d_call: .; j_call: TRBJ1-2
cdr3_nt: TGTGCCAGCAGCTTAGGACTAGCGGTTAACACCGGGGAGCTGTTTTTT; cdr3_aa: CASSLGLAVNTGELFF; v_call: TRBV7-2; clone_size: .; d_call: TRBD2; j_call: TRBJ2-2
cdr3_nt: TGTGCCAGCAGTTACAACCAAGACAGGGGGAGAGAGACCCAGTACTTC; cdr3_aa: CASSYNQDRGRETQYF; v_call: TRBV6-5; clone_size: once; d_call: TRBD1; j_call: TRBJ2-5
cdr3_nt: TGTGCCAGCAGTTTATCGGCGGCGGGGTCCTATAATTCACCCCTCCACTTT; cdr3_aa: CASSLSAAGSYNSPLHF; v_call: TRBV27; clone_size: .; d_call: .; j_call: TRBJ1-6
cdr3_nt: TGTGCCAGTAGTATACGGACTAGCGGGAGGCCGAATGAGCAGTTCTTC; cdr3_aa: CASSIRTSGRPNEQFF; v_call: TRBV19; clone_size: .; d_call: TRBD2; j_call: TRBJ2-1
cdr3_nt: TGTGCCAGCAGCCAAGAACAGGGAGATCAGCCCCAGCATTTT; cdr3_aa: CASSQEQGDQPQHF; v_call: TRBV3-1/TRBV3-2; clone_size: .; d_call: .; j_call: TRBJ1-5
cdr3_nt: TGTGCCAGCAGCCAGCGGGGGGGCTTAGATACGCAGTATTTT; cdr3_aa: CASSQRGGLDTQYF; v_call: TRBV5-6; clone_size: once; d_call: TRBD2; j_call: TRBJ2-3
cdr3_nt: TGTGCCACCAGCAGTGGGCATAGCAATCAGCCCCAGCATTTT; cdr3_aa: CATSSGHSNQPQHF; v_call: TRBV15; clone_size: .; d_call: .; j_call: TRBJ1-5
cdr3_nt: TGTGCCAGCAGCCAAGATAGCGGGGGGTACAATGAGCAGTTCTTC; cdr3_aa: CASSQDSGGYNEQFF; v_call: TRBV4-2; clone_size: .; d_call: TRBD2; j_call: TRBJ2-1
cdr3_nt: TGTGCCAGCTCATTAATAAACACTGAAGCTTTCTTT; cdr3_aa: CASSLINTEAFF; v_call: TRBV18; clone_size: .; d_call: .; j_call: TRBJ1-1
cdr3_nt: TGTGCCAGCCTCAGCAGAGGGGGCGAGACTGAAGCTTTCTTT; cdr3_aa: CASLSRGGETEAFF; v_call: TRBV27; clone_size: .; d_call: TRBD1; j_call: TRBJ1-1
cdr3_nt: TGCGCCAGCAGCTTGAAGACTGGGACCCAGTACTTC; cdr3_aa: CASSLKTGTQYF; v_call: TRBV5-1; clone_size: .; d_call: .; j_call: TRBJ2-5
cdr3_nt: TGTGCCAGCAGCCGTCGAGGGGCGGGAGGGGATACGCAGTATTTT; cdr3_aa: CASSRRGAGGDTQYF; v_call: TRBV5-8; clone_size: .; d_call: TRBD2; j_call: TRBJ2-3
cdr3_nt: TGTGCCAGCAGCTTAGGGGGGCGGGAGCAGTTCTTC; cdr3_aa: CASSLGGREQFF; v_call: TRBV11-2; clone_size: .; d_call: .; j_call: TRBJ2-1
cdr3_nt: TGCGCCAGCAGCTTCGGGACAGGGTACCAAGAGACCCAGTACTTC; cdr3_aa: CASSFGTGYQETQYF; v_call: TRBV5-1; clone_size: .; d_call: TRBD1; j_call: TRBJ2-5
cdr3_nt: TGTGCCAGCAGTGAAGGGCCGAATCAGCCCCAGCATTTT; cdr3_aa: CASSEGPNQPQHF; v_call: TRBV6-1; clone_size: .; d_call: .; j_call: TRBJ1-5
cdr3_nt: TGTGCCAGCAGTTCAGGGGCTACTGAAGCTTTCTTT; cdr3_aa: CASSSGATEAFF; v_call: TRBV6-5; clone_size: few; d_call: .; j_call: TRBJ1-1
cdr3_nt: TGTGCCAGCAGTGAAACAGGGCCGGCCCCCTATGGCTACACCTTC; cdr3_aa: CASSETGPAPYGYTF; v_call: TRBV6-1; clone_size: .; d_call: .; j_call: TRBJ1-2
cdr3_nt: TGTGCCAGTAGTATAGGTAACCAGTACTACGAGCAGTACTTC; cdr3_aa: CASSIGNQYYEQYF; v_call: TRBV19; clone_size: .; d_call: .; j_call: TRBJ2-7
cdr3_nt: TGCGCCAGCAGTGAGACAGGGGGCTTAGAGTTGATGGACTCTATGGGCTACACCTTC; cdr3_aa: CASSETGGLELMDSMGYTF; v_call: TRBV10-2; clone_size: .; d_call: TRBD1; j_call: TRBJ1-2
cdr3_nt: TGTGCCAGCAGCCAAGCCACTAGCGGGGGGATTGGGACCCAGTACTTC; cdr3_aa: CASSQATSGGIGTQYF; v_call: TRBV3-1/TRBV3-2; clone_size: .; d_call: TRBD2; j_call: TRBJ2-5
cdr3_nt: TGTGCCAGCAGCTTAGGGGCGACAGGGGGCCGGACAGATACGCAGTATTTT; cdr3_aa: CASSLGATGGRTDTQYF; v_call: TRBV7-9; clone_size: .; d_call: TRBD1; j_call: TRBJ2-3
cdr3_nt: TGCGCCAGCAGCTTGGGTGGCACGAGCACAGATACGCAGTATTTT; cdr3_aa: CASSLGGTSTDTQYF; v_call: TRBV5-1; clone_size: .; d_call: .; j_call: TRBJ2-3
cdr3_nt: TGCGCCAGCAGCCGGGACAGGACCGACTCCTACGAGCAGTACTTC; cdr3_aa: CASSRDRTDSYEQYF; v_call: TRBV4-1; clone_size: .; d_call: TRBD1; j_call: TRBJ2-7
cdr3_nt: TGTGCCAGCAGTGAAAATCAGGGTTACTCAGATACGCAGTATTTT; cdr3_aa: CASSENQGYSDTQYF; v_call: TRBV6-1; clone_size: .; d_call: .; j_call: TRBJ2-3
cdr3_nt: TGTGCCAGCACCAATTCGCAGGGGATCCCCTACGAGCAGTACTTC; cdr3_aa: CASTNSQGIPYEQYF; v_call: TRBV27; clone_size: .; d_call: .; j_call: TRBJ2-7
cdr3_nt: TGTGCCAGCAGCTTGGAGACAGGGGATCAGCCCCAGCATTTT; cdr3_aa: CASSLETGDQPQHF; v_call: TRBV7-9; clone_size: few; d_call: TRBD1; j_call: TRBJ1-5
cdr3_nt: TGCGCCAGCAGCTCAGCCGGGGATGGCTACACCTTC; cdr3_aa: CASSSAGDGYTF; v_call: TRBV5-1; clone_size: .; d_call: .; j_call: TRBJ1-2
cdr3_nt: TGCGCCAGCAGCGTAGGGGGCGCGACGGAAAAACTGTTTTTT; cdr3_aa: CASSVGGATEKLFF; v_call: TRBV5-1; clone_size: .; d_call: TRBD1; j_call: TRBJ1-4
cdr3_nt: TGTGCCATCAGTGAAGGGACAGTCAACACTGAAGCTTTCTTT; cdr3_aa: CAISEGTVNTEAFF; v_call: TRBV10-3; clone_size: once; d_call: TRBD1; j_call: TRBJ1-1
cdr3_nt: TGTGCCAGCAGTGGGACTAGCGGGGGGTATTCGACAGATACGCAGTATTTT; cdr3_aa: CASSGTSGGYSTDTQYF; v_call: TRBV6-2/TRBV6-3; clone_size: .; d_call: TRBD2; j_call: TRBJ2-3
cdr3_nt: TGTGCCAGTAGTACCAATGGGGCCACTTATGGCTACACCTTC; cdr3_aa: CASSTNGATYGYTF; v_call: TRBV19; clone_size: .; d_call: .; j_call: TRBJ1-2
cdr3_nt: TGTGCCAGCTCGGGACTAGAGAACAATGAGCAGTTCTTC; cdr3_aa: CASSGLENNEQFF; v_call: TRBV18; clone_size: .; d_call: TRBD2; j_call: TRBJ2-1
cdr3_nt: TGCGCCAGCAGCGCAACCCTCAGGGGAGTCACCGGGGAGCTGTTTTTT; cdr3_aa: CASSATLRGVTGELFF; v_call: TRBV5-1; clone_size: few; d_call: .; j_call: TRBJ2-2
cdr3_nt: TGTGCCAGCAGTGAAGAAACAGCGGGACCGTACACTGAAGCTTTCTTT; cdr3_aa: CASSEETAGPYTEAFF; v_call: TRBV2; clone_size: .; d_call: .; j_call: TRBJ1-1
cdr3_nt: TGTGCCAGCGGGGAGGGGAACTCAAATGAGCAGTTCTTC; cdr3_aa: CASGEGNSNEQFF; v_call: TRBV3-1/TRBV3-2; clone_size: .; d_call: TRBD2; j_call: TRBJ2-1
cdr3_nt: TGTGCCAGCAGGACTCAAGACAGTCACAACCCTGGAAACACCATATATTTT; cdr3_aa: CASRTQDSHNPGNTIYF; v_call: TRBV28; clone_size: .; d_call: .; j_call: TRBJ1-3
cdr3_nt: TGTGCCAGCAGCCCACTACTCCAGGGTCGAGCAACTAATGAAAAACTGTTTTTT; cdr3_aa: CASSPLLQGRATNEKLFF; v_call: TRBV7-8; clone_size: once; d_call: .; j_call: TRBJ1-4
cdr3_nt: TGTGCCAGCTCACACCGGGACAACGGGTTTGGAGAGCAGTACTTC; cdr3_aa: CASSHRDNGFGEQYF; v_call: TRBV18; clone_size: .; d_call: .; j_call: TRBJ2-7
cdr3_nt: TGTGCCAGCAGCTTAGTCCTTGACAGGACAGGGGAGCTGTTTTTT; cdr3_aa: CASSLVLDRTGELFF; v_call: TRBV11-2; clone_size: once; d_call: .; j_call: TRBJ2-2
cdr3_nt: TGTGCCATCAGTGAGTCGGCCGAGCAGTACTTC; cdr3_aa: CAISESAEQYF; v_call: TRBV10-3; clone_size: .; d_call: .; j_call: TRBJ2-7
cdr3_nt: TGTGCCAGCAGTGATCAGGTAGTTGCTTTCTTT; cdr3_aa: CASSDQVVAFF; v_call: TRBV25-1; clone_size: .; d_call: .; j_call: TRBJ1-1
cdr3_nt: TGTGCCAGCACAGGGGGCGCTGGGGCCAACGTCCTGACTTTC; cdr3_aa: CASTGGAGANVLTF; v_call: TRBV18; clone_size: .; d_call: TRBD1; j_call: TRBJ2-6